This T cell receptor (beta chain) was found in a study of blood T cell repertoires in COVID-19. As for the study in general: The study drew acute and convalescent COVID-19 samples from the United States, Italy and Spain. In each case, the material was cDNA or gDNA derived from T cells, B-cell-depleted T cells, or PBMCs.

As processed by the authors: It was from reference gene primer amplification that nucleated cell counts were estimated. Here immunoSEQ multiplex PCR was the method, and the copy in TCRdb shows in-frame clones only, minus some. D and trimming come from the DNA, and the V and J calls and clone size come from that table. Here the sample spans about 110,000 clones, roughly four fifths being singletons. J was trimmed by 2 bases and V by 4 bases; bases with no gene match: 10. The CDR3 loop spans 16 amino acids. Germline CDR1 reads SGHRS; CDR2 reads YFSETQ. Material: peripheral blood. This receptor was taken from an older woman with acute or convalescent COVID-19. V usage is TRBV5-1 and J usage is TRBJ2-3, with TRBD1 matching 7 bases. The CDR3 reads CASSRQTGLATDTQYF. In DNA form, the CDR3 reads TGCGCCAGCAGCCGACAGACAGGGCTAGCCACAGATACGCAGTATTTT.